The clone carrying this T cell receptor (beta chain) was seen only a few times. Its cognate antigen is unknown. This specimen belongs to a study of cytomegalovirus exposure and HLA in healthy donors. Study information: Samples from HLA-typed donors yielded approximately 80 million unique TCRs in an early data release.

Everyone who donated was a healthy bone marrow donor. CDR3 length: 14 residues. Germline V gene lookup returns CDR1 MNHEY and CDR2 SMNVEV (reference sequence). Losses at the gene ends were 5 bases for V and 6 bases for J; bases not matched to a gene: 6. Study-wide findings and caveats: It was in a later analysis that TCR association rates were seen to vary by HLA locus, highest for DRB1 and lowest for HLA-C.

Use of 60 Vbeta and 13 Jbeta primers characterized the PCR. The data were produced by immunoSEQ multiplex PCR, yet TCRdb's version contains in-frame clones alone and is incomplete. The sample has fewer than 200,000 clones, less than 90% seen once. This chain links TRBV27 with TRBJ2-7, with TRBD1 matching 11 bases. The TCR originated in a man over 45 in good health and CMV-seronegative. What was sequenced was PBMCs. CDR3 nucleotide sequence: TGTGCCAGCAGTAAAGGACAGGGGGCCAGCGAGCAGTACTTC. It encodes CASSKGQGASEQYF.